The 19 T cell receptor beta chains below come from one sample, sequenced in a study of blood T cell repertoires in COVID-19. This table comes from immunoSEQ multiplex PCR, and its TCRdb copy is limited to in-frame clones, with some not included. Of 80,000 or so clones listed, over 80% are singletons. Sequenced: peripheral blood. The receptor source for this set is a human donor in a cohort sampled during active COVID-19.

The chain combines TRBV11-1 with TRBJ2-3, with 8 bases that match TRBD2. Looked up from germline, CDR1 is SGHAT and CDR2 is FQDESV (reference sequence). The CDR3 length is 15 residues. With V trimmed by 5 bases and J by 6 bases, 10 bases remained unmatched. The CDR3 reads CASSPVAGKMDTQYF. CDR3 DNA: TGTGCCAGCAGCCCCGTAGCGGGGAAAATGGATACGCAGTATTTT.

The chain couples TRBV9 to TRBJ2-1; D not resolved. Germline V gene data show CDR1 as SGDLS and CDR2 as YYNGEE. V was clipped by 4 bases and J by 0 bases, with 11 bases between them. CDR3 length: 15 residues. CDR3 residues: CASSTQVSSYNEQFF. CDR3 nucleotides: TGTGCCAGCAGCACTCAGGTTAGCTCCTACAATGAGCAGTTCTTC.

V is TRBV11-2 and J is TRBJ2-1, with TRBD2 matching 8 bases. V shed 4 bases, J shed 8 bases, and the junction held 7 bases outside the gene matches. Germline CDR1 and CDR2: SGHAT and FQNNGV. This CDR3 region has 14 residues. The CDR3 coding sequence is TGTGCCAGCAGCTCAGGACTAGCCTATGATGAGCAGTTCTTC. It translates to CASSSGLAYDEQFF.

The V gene is TRBV5-1, the J gene TRBJ1-4; 7 bases map to TRBD1. Germline lookup yields CDR1 SGHRS and CDR2 YFSETQ. V lost 4 bases and J lost 5; bases outside the gene matches: 8. This CDR3 region has 15 residues. CDR3 bases: TGCGCCAGCAGCCCCGGGGACAGCACAAATGAAAAACTGTTTTTT. Residues: CASSPGDSTNEKLFF. Full variable domain (rest looked up from reference TRBV5-1 and TRBJ1-4): KAGVTQTPRYLIKTRGQQVTLSCSPISGHRSVSWYQQTPGQGLQFLFEYFSETQRNKGNFPGRFSGRQFSNSRSEMNVSTLELGDSALYLCASSPGDSTNEKLFFGSGTQLSVL.

V gene TRBV14 combines with J gene TRBJ1-1; D gene ambiguous. V dropped 5 bases and J dropped 0 bases, with 13 bases sitting between them. Germline CDR1 is SGHDN and CDR2 is FVKESK. The CDR3 has 15 amino acids. DNA of the CDR3: TGTGCCAGCAGCAAAACTCGAGCCCTGAACACTGAAGCTTTCTTT. It codes for CASSKTRALNTEAFF.

In this sample, this clone turned up a few times. This chain joins TRBV4-2 and TRBJ2-5, with 10 bases fitting TRBD2. CDR3 length: 17 residues. Losses at the gene ends were 0 bases for V and 4 bases for J; bases not matched to a gene: 8. CDR1 and CDR2 from the germline V gene are LGHNA and YNFKEQ. The CDR3 DNA reads as TGTGCCAGCAGCCAAGATCGAAGCGGGGGGGCGAGAGAGACCCAGTACTTC. It specifies CASSQDRSGGARETQYF.

The V call is TRBV7-2, the J call TRBJ2-1; weak D call: TRBD2 (7 bases). Germline CDR1 is SGHTA and CDR2 is FQGNSA. This CDR3 has 14 amino acids. Trimming shortened V by 4 bases and J by 5 bases, and 12 bases separated the two germline ends. This CDR3 is CASSWSGGNNEQFF. CDR3 sequence (DNA): TGTGCCAGCAGCTGGTCGGGGGGCAACAATGAGCAGTTCTTC.

This chain uses TRBV4-1 with TRBJ1-6, with D possibly being TRBD1 (6 bases). Germline V gives CDR1 MGHRA, CDR2 YSYEKL. CDR3 length equals 15 residues. The V end lost 4 bases, the J end lost 9 bases, and 16 bases lay between the germline ends. CDR3: CASSPAPARGSPLHF. The CDR3 coding sequence is TGCGCCAGCAGCCCGGCCCCAGCCAGGGGTTCACCCCTCCACTTT.

This rearrangement joins TRBV4-1 to TRBJ2-2; D is possibly TRBD2 (7 bases). Germline-derived CDR1 and CDR2 are MGHRA and YSYEKL. The germline V and J ends were trimmed by 4 bases and 7 bases, with 16 bases remaining between them. The CDR3 length is 15 residues. The CDR3 nucleotides are TGCGCCAGCAGCCCAGCCGGGGGGCGAGTCGGGGAGCTGTTTTTT. This gives the protein CASSPAGGRVGELFF.

This rearrangement joins TRBV6-4 to TRBJ2-5; 10 bases fit TRBD2. Germline assignment: CDR1 MRHNA and CDR2 SNTAGT. This CDR3 comprises 15 residues. After removal of 2 bases from V and 5 bases from J, the junction contained 5 bases not matched to a gene. CDR3 sequence: CASSDTAGGEETQYF. CDR3 coding DNA: TGTGCCAGCAGTGACACAGCGGGGGGGGAGGAGACCCAGTACTTC.

V and J are TRBV19 and TRBJ2-3, with a tentative D call TRBD2 (7 bases). Trimming cost V 1 base and J 5 bases, with 13 bases left between them. The CDR3 loop spans 15 amino acids. Germline CDR1 and CDR2: LNHDA and SQIVND (reference sequence). CDR3 amino acids: CASSIAGGGIDTQYF. DNA for the CDR3: TGTGCCAGTAGTATAGCAGGCGGGGGCATAGATACGCAGTATTTT.

V and J are TRBV2 and TRBJ2-7, with 9 bases aligning to TRBD2. This CDR3 is 14 amino acids long. J lost 3 bases, V lost 4 bases, and 4 bases had no gene match. Germline V gives CDR1 SNHLY, CDR2 FYNNEI. The CDR3 loop is CASSGEAGGYEQYF. The CDR3 region has the DNA TGTGCCAGCAGTGGTGAAGCGGGAGGCTACGAGCAGTACTTC.

The chain has TRBV18 and TRBJ2-2; D may be TRBD1 (5 bases). Germline CDR1 KGHSH, CDR2 LQKENI. The CDR3 contains 15 residues. Trimming shortened V by 0 bases and J by 1 base, and 6 bases separated the two germline ends. Here the CDR3 reads CASSPPRGNTGELFF. CDR3 nucleotide sequence: TGTGCCAGCTCACCACCTAGGGGGAACACCGGGGAGCTGTTTTTT.

The sample holds a few counts of this clone. The chain couples TRBV30 to TRBJ1-2, with TRBD1 matching over 7 bases. This CDR3 has 14 residues. Germline lookup yields CDR1 GTSNPN and CDR2 SVGIG (reference sequence). The V segment lost 0 bases and the J segment 4 bases; nucleotides outside the gene matches: 5. CDR3 amino acids: CAWSVMGQFYGYTF. Written as DNA, the CDR3 is TGTGCCTGGAGTGTAATGGGACAGTTCTATGGCTACACCTTC.

The CDR3 nucleotides are TGTGCCAGCAGTGAGAACCCGGGAGGTGGCTACACCTTC. Translating it yields CASSENPGGGYTF. The rearrangement joins TRBV6-1 to TRBJ1-2; D remains unclear. The CDR3 runs to 13 residues. CDR1 MNHNS and CDR2 SASEGT come from the germline V gene. The ends were cut back, 3 bases at V and 7 bases at J, with 12 bases in the middle.

The gene calls are TRBV7-3 and TRBJ1-3; possible D gene TRBD1, 5 bases. Germline CDR1 reads SGHTA; CDR2 reads FQGTGA. Trimming stripped 5 bases from V and 0 bases from J, with 11 bases between. The CDR3 has 15 residues. CDR3 region: CASSLDMSSGNTIYF. The CDR3 region has the DNA TGTGCCAGCAGCCTGGACATGAGCTCTGGAAACACCATATATTTT.

In this sample, this clone turned up many times. The chain recombines TRBV15 with TRBJ2-7; possibly TRBD2 for D (5 bases). The CDR3 runs to 15 residues. CDR1 is LNHNV and CDR2 is YYDKDF in the germline V gene (reference sequence). The germline V and J ends were trimmed by 0 bases and 2 bases, with 11 bases remaining between them. The CDR3 DNA follows: TGTGCCACCAGCAGAGAGTGGAGGCAGACCTACGAGCAGTACTTC. This codes for CATSREWRQTYEQYF.

The CDR3 DNA reads TGCGCCAGCAGCCCTCTAGCGGGAACACTTATCCAAGAGACCCAGTACTTC. Translated, it gives CASSPLAGTLIQETQYF. V gene TRBV4-1 combines with J gene TRBJ2-5, with 9 bases lining up with TRBD2. From germline, CDR1 is MGHRA and CDR2 YSYEKL. The CDR3 sequence is 17 residues long. With V trimmed by 4 bases and J by 1 base, 10 bases remained unmatched.

V is TRBV18 and J is TRBJ1-3; 12 nucleotides agree with TRBD1. The V gene end was trimmed by 3 bases and the J gene end by 0 bases; junction bases not matched to a gene: 6. From germline, CDR1 is KGHSH and CDR2 LQKENI. The CDR3 runs 18 residues. In DNA form, the CDR3 reads TGTGCCAGCTCACCGTCCGGGACAGGGGGCCGCTCTGGAAACACCATATATTTT. Protein: CASSPSGTGGRSGNTIYF.